This T cell receptor beta chain stems from a study of T cell repertoires in cytomegalovirus infection. Across the whole study: Based on public TCR beta signatures, there were indications of CMV infection and of a matching HLA type.

The CDR3 is 13 amino acids. Between the trimmed V and J ends, which lost 5 bases and 10 bases, there was a span of 16 bases. From germline, CDR1 is SGHRS and CDR2 YFSETQ. MiXCR was run by TCRdb on the reads, yielding one entry per CDR3 protein. The repertoire holds roughly 300,000 distinct CDR3 sequences, with approximately 9.5% as singletons. General study findings and limits: There were carriers of CMV plus the relevant HLA, and cumulative public TCR beta family frequency identified them. Ex vivo, HLA-C-restricted CMV-specific TCR beta clonotypes prevailed over the rest of the response.

As for this clonotype: Its specificity is not known.

Source material: PBMCs. This clonotype was obtained from a human donor in good health (CMV status not recorded). Some clones in this sample may be carry-over from other donors' samples. J is TRBJ1-5 and V is TRBV5-1, with D perhaps TRBD1 (6 bases). CDR3 loop: CASSRTGTFPQHF. The CDR3 bases are TGCGCCAGCAGTCGCACAGGGACATTTCCCCAGCATTTT.